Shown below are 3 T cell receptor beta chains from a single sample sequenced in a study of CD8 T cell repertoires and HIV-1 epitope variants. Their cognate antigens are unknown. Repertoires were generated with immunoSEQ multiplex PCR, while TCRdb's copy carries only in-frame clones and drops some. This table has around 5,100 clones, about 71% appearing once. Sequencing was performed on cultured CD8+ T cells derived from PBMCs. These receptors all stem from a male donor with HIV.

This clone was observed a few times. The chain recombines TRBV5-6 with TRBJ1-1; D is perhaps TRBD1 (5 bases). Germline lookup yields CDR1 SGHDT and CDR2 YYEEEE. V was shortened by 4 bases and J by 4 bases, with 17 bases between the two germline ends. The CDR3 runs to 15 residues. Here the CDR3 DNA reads TGTGCCAGCAGCCCGGGGGGAGGGGACTCCACTGAAGCTTTCTTT. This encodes CASSPGGGDSTEAFF. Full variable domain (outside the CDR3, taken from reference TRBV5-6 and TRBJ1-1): DAGVTQSPTHLIKTRGQQVTLRCSPKSGHDTVSWYQQALGQGPQFIFQYYEEEERQRGNFPDRFSGHQFPNYSSELNVNALLLGDSALYLCASSPGGGDSTEAFFGQGTRLTVV.

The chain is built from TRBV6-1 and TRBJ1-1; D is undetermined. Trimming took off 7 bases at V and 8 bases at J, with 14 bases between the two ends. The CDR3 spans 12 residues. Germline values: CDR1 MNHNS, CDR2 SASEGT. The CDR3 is CASISRTTEAFF. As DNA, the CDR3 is TGTGCCAGCATTTCCCGAACGACAGAAGCTTTCTTT.

The CDR3 reads CASSQLGTAEQYF. CDR3 DNA: TGCGCCAGCAGCCAGTTGGGGACAGCCGAGCAGTACTTC. The chain carries TRBV4-1 and TRBJ2-7, with TRBD1 matching over 7 bases. The J segment lost 6 bases and the V segment lost 3 bases, leaving 5 bases of the junction unmatched. Germline lookup yields CDR1 MGHRA and CDR2 YSYEKL. This CDR3 has 13 residues.